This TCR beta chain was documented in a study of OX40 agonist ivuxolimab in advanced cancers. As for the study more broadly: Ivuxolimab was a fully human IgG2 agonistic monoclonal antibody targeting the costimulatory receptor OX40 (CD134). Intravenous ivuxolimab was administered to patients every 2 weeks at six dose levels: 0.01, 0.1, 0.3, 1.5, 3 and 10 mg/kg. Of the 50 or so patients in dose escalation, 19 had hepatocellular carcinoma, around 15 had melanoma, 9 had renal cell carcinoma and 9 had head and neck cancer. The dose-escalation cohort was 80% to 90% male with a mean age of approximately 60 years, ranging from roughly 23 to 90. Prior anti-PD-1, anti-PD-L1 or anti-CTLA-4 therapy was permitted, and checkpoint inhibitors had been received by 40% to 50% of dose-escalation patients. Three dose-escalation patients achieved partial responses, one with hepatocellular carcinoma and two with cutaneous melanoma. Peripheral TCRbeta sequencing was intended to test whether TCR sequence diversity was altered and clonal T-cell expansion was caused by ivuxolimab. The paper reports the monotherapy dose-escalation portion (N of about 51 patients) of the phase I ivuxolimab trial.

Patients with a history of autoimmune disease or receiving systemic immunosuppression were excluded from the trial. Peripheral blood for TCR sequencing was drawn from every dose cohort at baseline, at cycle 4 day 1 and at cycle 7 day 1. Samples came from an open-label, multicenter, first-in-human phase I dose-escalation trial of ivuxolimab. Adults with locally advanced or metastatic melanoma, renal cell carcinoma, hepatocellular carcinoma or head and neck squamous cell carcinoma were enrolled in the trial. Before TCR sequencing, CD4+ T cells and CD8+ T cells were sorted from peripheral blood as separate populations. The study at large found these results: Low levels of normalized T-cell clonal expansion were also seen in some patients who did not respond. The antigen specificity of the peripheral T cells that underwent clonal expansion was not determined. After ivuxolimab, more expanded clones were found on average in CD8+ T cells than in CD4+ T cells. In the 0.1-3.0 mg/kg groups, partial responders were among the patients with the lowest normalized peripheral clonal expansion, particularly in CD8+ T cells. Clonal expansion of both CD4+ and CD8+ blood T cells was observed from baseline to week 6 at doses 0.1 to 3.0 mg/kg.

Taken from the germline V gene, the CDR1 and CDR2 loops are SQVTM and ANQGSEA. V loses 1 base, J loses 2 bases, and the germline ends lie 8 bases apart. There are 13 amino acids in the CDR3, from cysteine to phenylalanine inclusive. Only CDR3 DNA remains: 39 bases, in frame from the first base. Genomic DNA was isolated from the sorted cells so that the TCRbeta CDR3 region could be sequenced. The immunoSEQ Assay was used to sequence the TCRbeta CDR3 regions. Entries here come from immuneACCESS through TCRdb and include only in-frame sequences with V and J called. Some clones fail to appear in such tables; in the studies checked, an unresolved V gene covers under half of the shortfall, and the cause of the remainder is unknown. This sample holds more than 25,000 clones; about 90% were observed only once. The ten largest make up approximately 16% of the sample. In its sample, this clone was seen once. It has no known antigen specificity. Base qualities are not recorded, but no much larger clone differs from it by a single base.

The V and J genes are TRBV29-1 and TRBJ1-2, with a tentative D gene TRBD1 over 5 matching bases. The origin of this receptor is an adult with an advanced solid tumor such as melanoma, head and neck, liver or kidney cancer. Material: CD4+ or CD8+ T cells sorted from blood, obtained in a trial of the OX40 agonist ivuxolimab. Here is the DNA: TGCAGCGTTGAAGGGACACTAAACTATGGCTACACCTTC. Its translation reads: CSVEGTLNYGYTF. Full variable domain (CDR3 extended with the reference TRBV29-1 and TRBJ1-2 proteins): SAVISQKPSRDICQRGTSLTIQCQVDSQVTMMFWYRQQPGQSLTLIATANQGSEATYESGFVIDKFPISRPNLTFSTLTVSNMSPEDSSIYLCSVEGTLNYGYTFGSGTRLTVV.